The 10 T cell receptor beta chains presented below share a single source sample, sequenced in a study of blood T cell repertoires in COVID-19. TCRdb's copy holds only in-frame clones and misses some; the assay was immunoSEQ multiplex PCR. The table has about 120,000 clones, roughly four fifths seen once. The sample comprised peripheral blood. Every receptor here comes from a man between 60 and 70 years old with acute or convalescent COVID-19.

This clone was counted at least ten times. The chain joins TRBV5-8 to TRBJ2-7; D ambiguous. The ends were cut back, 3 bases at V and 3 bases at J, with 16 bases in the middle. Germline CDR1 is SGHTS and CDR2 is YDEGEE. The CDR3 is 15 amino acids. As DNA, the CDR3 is TGTGCCAGCAGCTATCCTGATCGCACGGGCTACGAGCAGTACTTC. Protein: CASSYPDRTGYEQYF.

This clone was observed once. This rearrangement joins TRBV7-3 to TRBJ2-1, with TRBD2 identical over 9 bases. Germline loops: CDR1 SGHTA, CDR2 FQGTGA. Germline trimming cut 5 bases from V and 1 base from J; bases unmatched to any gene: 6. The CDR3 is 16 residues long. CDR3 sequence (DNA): TGTGCCAGCAGCCCTTTTAGCGGGGGTTCCTACAATGAGCAGTTCTTC. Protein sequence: CASSPFSGGSYNEQFF.

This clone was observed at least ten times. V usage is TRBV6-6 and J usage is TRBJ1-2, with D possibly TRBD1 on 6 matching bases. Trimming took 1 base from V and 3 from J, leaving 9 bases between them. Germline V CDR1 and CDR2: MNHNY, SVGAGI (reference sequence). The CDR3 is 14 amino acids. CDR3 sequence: CASSYFGGDYGYTF. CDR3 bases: TGTGCCAGCAGTTACTTTGGGGGCGACTATGGCTACACCTTC.

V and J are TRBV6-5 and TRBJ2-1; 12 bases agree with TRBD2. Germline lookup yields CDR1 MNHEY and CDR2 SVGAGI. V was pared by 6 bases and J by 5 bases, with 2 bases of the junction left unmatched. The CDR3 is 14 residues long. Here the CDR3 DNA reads TGTGCCAGCAGGACTAGCGGGAGACACAATGAGCAGTTCTTC. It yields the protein CASRTSGRHNEQFF.

Written as DNA, the CDR3 is TGTGCCAGCAGCTTATACGGGGATGGCTACACCTTC. It encodes CASSLYGDGYTF. The chain joins TRBV7-2 to TRBJ1-2; D call uncertain. From germline, CDR1 is SGHTA and CDR2 FQGNSA. V shed 2 bases and J shed 6 bases, with 7 bases lying between them. This CDR3 spans 12 amino acids.

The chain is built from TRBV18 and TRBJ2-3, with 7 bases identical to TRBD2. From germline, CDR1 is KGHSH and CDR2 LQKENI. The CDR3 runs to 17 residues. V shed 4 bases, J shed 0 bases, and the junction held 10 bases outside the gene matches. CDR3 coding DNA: TGTGCCAGCTCACTCATAGGACTAGTCAAAAGCACAGATACGCAGTATTTT. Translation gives CASSLIGLVKSTDTQYF.

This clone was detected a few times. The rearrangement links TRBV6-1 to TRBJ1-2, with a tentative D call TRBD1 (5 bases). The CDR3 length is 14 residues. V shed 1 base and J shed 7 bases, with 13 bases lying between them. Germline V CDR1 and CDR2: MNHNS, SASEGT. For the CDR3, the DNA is TGTGCCAGCAGTGAAGTAGCTGGGACTGGTGGCTACACCTTC. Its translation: CASSEVAGTGGYTF.

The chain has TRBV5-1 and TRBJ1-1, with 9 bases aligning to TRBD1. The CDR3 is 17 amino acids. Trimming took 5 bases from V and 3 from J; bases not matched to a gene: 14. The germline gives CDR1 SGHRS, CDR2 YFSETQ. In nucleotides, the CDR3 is TGCGCCAGCAGTAGTCAGGACAGGGGTCGCGCGTACACTGAAGCTTTCTTT. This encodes CASSSQDRGRAYTEAFF. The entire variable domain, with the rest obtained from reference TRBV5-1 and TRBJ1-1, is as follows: KAGVTQTPRYLIKTRGQQVTLSCSPISGHRSVSWYQQTPGQGLQFLFEYFSETQRNKGNFPGRFSGRQFSNSRSEMNVSTLELGDSALYLCASSSQDRGRAYTEAFFGQGTRLTVV.

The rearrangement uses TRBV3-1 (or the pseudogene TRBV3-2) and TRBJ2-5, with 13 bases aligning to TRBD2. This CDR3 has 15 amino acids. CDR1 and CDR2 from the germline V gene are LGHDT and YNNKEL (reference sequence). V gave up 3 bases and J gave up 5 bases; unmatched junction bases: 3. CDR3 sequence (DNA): TGTGCCAGCAGCCACAGGACTAGCGGGAGCGAGACCCAGTACTTC. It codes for CASSHRTSGSETQYF.

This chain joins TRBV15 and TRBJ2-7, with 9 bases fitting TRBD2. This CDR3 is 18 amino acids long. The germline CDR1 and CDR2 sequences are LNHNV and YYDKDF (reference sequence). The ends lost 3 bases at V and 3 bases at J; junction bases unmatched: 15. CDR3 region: CATSSAPGLAGFSYEQYF. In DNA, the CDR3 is TGTGCCACCAGCAGTGCTCCGGGACTAGCCGGATTTAGCTACGAGCAGTACTTC.